What follows is one T cell receptor (beta chain) and its context. This clonotype was picked up a small number of times. Its antigen is still unknown. No base-level quality is on record; no much larger clone is a single base apart. The sample originates from a study of identical twins (TCRdb year 2016). General notes on the study: The study deep-sequenced TCR alpha and beta repertoires from monozygotic twins, unrelated adults of various ages and cord blood to test whether fetal clonotypes persist. To rule out contamination, the twin experiments were replicated at different times with different library preparation protocols.

CDR1 and CDR2, per the germline V gene, are KGHDR and SFDVKD. The CDR3 spans 11 residues, from the cysteine through the phenylalanine. Only the CDR3 DNA is retained, 33 bases long and in frame from the first base. The junction carries 6 bases between V and J, which are trimmed by 9 bases and 3 bases respectively. What the study reported, not specific to this receptor: Compared with coincidental sharing between unrelated individuals, out-of-frame TCR alpha sequences shared between twins had an excess of sequences with low generation probability. Excess twin sharing in beta out-of-frame sequences was weaker because fewer shared sequences lowered the signal-to-noise ratio. Abundant cord blood beta clonotypes carried fewer insertions; young adult naive repertoires showed a weaker similar trend, while memory repertoires showed none. In monozygotic twins, out-of-frame TCR alpha sharing was systematically underestimated by recombination models, although the models agreed with sharing between unrelated individuals. Conclusions relied on cross-sectional statistical analysis, since the same donors could not be followed over many years. Invariant T cells such as MAIT and iNKT could partly confound zero-insertion analyses, though diverse VJ usage argued against this for most clonotypes.

Libraries were prepared through 5' RACE. The sequencer was an Illumina HiSeq 2000. A universal primer binding site was introduced by template switching, and a unique molecular identifier was present in the final cDNA, enabling accurate counting of TCR cDNA molecules. Specific primers in the conserved constant-segment region were used to synthesize first-strand cDNA for TCR alpha and beta chains. To control for contamination, every cDNA library was double barcoded, receiving both a SMART-Mk sample barcode and Illumina barcodes. TruSeq adapter sequences and Illumina sample barcodes were added in two successive PCR steps. The Illumina HiSeq platform was used with custom primers to sequence TCR alpha and beta cDNA libraries. The authors' pipeline ran thus. Raw reads were processed with MiGEC to extract unique molecular identifiers, and MiXCR was used to determine CDR3 positions. Recombination models were inferred per individual with the repgenHMM and IGoR tools using an EM algorithm. Shared clonotype analysis was performed with the tcR package in R, normalizing sharing by the product of cloneset sizes. To study raw recombination free of thymic and clonal selection effects, out-of-frame nonproductive sequences were analyzed. TCRdb reworked the public reads: Q25 trimming with fastp, MiXCR clone assembly, productive beta chains retained. For every CDR3 protein sequence, its rows merge into one entry that carries the most common genes and DNA. The V and J calls and clone size are TCRdb's, not the authors'. The sample yields about 480,000 distinct CDR3 sequences; 14% were counted once. Of the sample, about 0.54% is held by the ten largest clones.

Only healthy Caucasian donors were included. Three pairs of female monozygotic twins, all aged about 18 to 30 years, made up the twin cohort. CD4+ and CD8+ T cell populations were isolated with positive isolation kits from Invitrogen. In addition, the sample was reused for a study of yellow fever vaccine responses in identical twins. That second report states: According to the authors, in identical twins the way T cells responded to vaccination appeared partly convergent and partly personalized. Focusing on identical twins, the study followed the T cell clones that responded to the vaccine, and did so with precision.

Sample: CD4+ T cells sorted from blood. Rearrangement joined TRBV24-1 to TRBJ2-3; the D gene is perhaps TRBD1 or TRBD2, each of them matching over 5 bases. This sequence was found in a woman under 30 in good health. Read as DNA, the sequence is TGTGCCACCGGGGGAACAGATACGCAGTATTTT. Its coded protein is CATGGTDTQYF.